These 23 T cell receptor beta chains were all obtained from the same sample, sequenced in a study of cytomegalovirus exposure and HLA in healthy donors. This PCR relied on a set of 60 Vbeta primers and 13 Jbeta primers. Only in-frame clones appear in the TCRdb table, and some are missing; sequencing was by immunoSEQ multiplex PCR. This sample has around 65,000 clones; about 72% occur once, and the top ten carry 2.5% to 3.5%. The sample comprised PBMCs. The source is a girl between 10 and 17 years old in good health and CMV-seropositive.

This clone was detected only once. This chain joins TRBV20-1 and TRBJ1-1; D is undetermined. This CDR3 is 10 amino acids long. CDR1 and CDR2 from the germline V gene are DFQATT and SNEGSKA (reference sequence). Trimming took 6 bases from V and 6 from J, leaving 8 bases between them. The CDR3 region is CSAPRSEAFF. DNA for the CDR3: TGCAGTGCCCCCCGTTCTGAAGCTTTCTTT.

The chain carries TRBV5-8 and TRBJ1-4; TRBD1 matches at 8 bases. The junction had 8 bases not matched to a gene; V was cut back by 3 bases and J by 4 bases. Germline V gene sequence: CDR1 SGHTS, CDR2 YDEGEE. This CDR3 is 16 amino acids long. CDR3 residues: CASSSQPGQVNEKLFF. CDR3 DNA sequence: TGTGCCAGCAGCTCCCAACCGGGACAGGTTAATGAAAAACTGTTTTTT.

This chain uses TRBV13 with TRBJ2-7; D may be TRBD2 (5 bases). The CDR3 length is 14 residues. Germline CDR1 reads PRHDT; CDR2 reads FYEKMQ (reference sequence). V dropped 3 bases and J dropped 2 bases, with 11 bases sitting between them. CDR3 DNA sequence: TGTGCCAGCAGCTTTCTTGAGGGAACCTACGAGCAGTACTTC. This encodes CASSFLEGTYEQYF. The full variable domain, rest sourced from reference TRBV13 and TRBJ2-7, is AAGVIQSPRHLIKEKRETATLKCYPIPRHDTVYWYQQGPGQDPQFLISFYEKMQSDKGSIPDRFSAQQFSDYHSELNMSSLELGDSALYFCASSFLEGTYEQYFGPGTRLTVT.

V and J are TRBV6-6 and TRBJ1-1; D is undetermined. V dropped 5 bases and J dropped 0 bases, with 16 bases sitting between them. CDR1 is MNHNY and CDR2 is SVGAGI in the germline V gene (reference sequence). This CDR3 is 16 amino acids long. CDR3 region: CASSGPRQPMNTEAFF. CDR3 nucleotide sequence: TGTGCCAGCAGTGGCCCGAGGCAGCCCATGAACACTGAAGCTTTCTTT.

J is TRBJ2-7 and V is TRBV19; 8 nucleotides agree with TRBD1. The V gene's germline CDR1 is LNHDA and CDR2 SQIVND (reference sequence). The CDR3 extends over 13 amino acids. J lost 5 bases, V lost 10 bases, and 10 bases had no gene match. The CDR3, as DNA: TGTGCCACAAGGGACAGGCCCTCGGACGAGCAGTACTTC. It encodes CATRDRPSDEQYF.

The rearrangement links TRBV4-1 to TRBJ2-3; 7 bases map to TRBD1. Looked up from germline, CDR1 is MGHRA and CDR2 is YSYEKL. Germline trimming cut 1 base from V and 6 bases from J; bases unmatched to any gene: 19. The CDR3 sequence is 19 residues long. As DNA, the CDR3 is TGCGCCAGCAGCCAAGTTGGCTACGGGGAAGGGGGCGGGTTGGATACGCAGTATTTT. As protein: CASSQVGYGEGGGLDTQYF.

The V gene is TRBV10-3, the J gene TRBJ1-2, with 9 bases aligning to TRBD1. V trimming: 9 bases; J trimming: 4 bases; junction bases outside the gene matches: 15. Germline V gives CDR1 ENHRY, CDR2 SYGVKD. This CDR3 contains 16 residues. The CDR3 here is CAINPGTGPSGYGYTF. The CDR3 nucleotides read TGTGCCATAAATCCCGGGACAGGGCCCTCCGGCTATGGCTACACCTTC.

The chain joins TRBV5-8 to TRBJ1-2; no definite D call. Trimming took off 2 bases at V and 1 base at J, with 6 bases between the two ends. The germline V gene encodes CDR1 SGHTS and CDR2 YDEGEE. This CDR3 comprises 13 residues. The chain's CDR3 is CASSFQINYGYTF. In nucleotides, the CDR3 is TGTGCCAGCAGCTTCCAGATTAACTATGGCTACACCTTC.

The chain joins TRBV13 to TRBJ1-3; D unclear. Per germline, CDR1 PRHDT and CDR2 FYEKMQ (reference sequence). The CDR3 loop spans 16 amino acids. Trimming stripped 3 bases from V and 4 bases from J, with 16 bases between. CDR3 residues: CASSFGSSPLGNTIYF. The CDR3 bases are TGTGCCAGCAGCTTCGGTTCCTCCCCTCTCGGAAACACCATATATTTT.

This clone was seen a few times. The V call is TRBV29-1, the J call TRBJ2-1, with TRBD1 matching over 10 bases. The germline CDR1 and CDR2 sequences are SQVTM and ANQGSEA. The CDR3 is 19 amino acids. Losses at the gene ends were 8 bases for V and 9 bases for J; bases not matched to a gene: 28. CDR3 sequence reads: CSTAGGGTGVLSTLGEQFF. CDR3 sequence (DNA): TGCAGCACCGCCGGGGGCGGGACAGGGGTTCTATCGACGTTAGGTGAGCAGTTCTTC.

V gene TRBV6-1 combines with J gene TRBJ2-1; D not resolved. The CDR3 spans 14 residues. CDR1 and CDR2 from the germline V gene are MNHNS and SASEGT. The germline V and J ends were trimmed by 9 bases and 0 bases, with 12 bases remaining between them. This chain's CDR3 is CASTSGSSYNEQFF. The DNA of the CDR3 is TGTGCCAGTACTTCAGGTAGCTCCTACAATGAGCAGTTCTTC.

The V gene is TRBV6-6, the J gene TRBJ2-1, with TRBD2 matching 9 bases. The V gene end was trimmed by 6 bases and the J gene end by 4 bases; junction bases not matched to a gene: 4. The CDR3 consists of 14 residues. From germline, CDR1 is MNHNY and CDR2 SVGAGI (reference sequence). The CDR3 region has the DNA TGTGCCAGCAGCCCTAGCGGGGAATACAATGAGCAGTTCTTC. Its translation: CASSPSGEYNEQFF.

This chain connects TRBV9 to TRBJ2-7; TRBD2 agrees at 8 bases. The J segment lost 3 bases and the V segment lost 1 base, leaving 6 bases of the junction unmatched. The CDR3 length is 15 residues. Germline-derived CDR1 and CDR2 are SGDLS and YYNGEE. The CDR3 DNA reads TGTGCCAGCAGCGTAAGCGGGAGTCCCGACTACGAGCAGTACTTC. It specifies CASSVSGSPDYEQYF.

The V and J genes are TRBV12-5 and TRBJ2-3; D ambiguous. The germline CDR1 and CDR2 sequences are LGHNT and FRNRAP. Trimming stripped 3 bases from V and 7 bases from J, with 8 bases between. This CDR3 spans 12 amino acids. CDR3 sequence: CASGFEFHTQYF. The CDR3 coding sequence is TGTGCTAGTGGTTTCGAGTTCCATACGCAGTATTTT.

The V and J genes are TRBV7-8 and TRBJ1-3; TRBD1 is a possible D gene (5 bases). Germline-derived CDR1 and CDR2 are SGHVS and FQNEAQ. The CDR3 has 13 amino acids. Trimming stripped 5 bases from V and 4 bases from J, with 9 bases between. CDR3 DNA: TGTGCCAGCAGCGCCTACAGGGGAAACACCATATATTTT. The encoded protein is CASSAYRGNTIYF.

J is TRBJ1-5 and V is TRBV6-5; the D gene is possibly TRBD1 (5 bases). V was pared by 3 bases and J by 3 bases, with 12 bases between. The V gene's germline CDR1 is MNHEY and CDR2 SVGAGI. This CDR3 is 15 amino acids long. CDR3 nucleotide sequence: TGTGCCAGCAGTTATGGGGGGGGAAACAATCAGCCCCAGCATTTT. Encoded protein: CASSYGGGNNQPQHF.

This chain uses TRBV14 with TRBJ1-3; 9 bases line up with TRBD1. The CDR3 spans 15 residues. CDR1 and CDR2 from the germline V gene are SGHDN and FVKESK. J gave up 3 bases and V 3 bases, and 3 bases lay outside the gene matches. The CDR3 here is CASSHRQGGGNTIYF. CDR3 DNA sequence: TGTGCCAGCAGCCACCGACAGGGGGGTGGAAACACCATATATTTT.

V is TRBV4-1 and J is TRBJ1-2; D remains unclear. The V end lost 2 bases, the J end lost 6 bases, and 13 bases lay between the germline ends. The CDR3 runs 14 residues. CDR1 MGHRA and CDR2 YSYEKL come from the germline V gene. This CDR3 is CASSQPREGHGYTF. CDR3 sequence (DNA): TGCGCCAGCAGCCAACCCCGTGAGGGCCATGGCTACACCTTC.

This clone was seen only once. The CDR3 protein is CASSLGVRGNTIYF. CDR3 DNA: TGCGCCAGCAGCCTAGGGGTACGTGGAAACACCATATATTTT. This rearrangement joins TRBV5-1 to TRBJ1-3; D might be TRBD1 (5 bases). V shed 4 bases and J shed 3 bases, with 11 bases lying between them. This CDR3 contains 14 residues. Germline CDR1 SGHRS, CDR2 YFSETQ. The variable domain in full, with the rest retrieved from reference TRBV5-1 and TRBJ1-3, is KAGVTQTPRYLIKTRGQQVTLSCSPISGHRSVSWYQQTPGQGLQFLFEYFSETQRNKGNFPGRFSGRQFSNSRSEMNVSTLELGDSALYLCASSLGVRGNTIYFGEGSWLTVV.

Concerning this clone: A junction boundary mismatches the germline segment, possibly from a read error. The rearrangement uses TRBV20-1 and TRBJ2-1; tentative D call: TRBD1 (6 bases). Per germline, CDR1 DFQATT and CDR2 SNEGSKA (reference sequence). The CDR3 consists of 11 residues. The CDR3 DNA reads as TGCAGTGCTTCGACCCCCGGGACACGGATCTTC. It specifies CSASTPGTRIF.

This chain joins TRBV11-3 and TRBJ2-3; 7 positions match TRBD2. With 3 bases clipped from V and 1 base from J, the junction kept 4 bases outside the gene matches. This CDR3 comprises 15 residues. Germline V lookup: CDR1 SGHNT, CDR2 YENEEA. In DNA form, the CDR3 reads TGTGCCAGCAGCTTTCGAAGCGGGGGCACAGATACGCAGTATTTT. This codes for CASSFRSGGTDTQYF.

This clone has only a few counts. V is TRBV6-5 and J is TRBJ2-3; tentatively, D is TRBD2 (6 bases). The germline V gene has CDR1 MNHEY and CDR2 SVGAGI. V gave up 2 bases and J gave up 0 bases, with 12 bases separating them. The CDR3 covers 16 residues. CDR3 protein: CASSYRGTTSTDTQYF. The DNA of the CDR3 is TGTGCCAGCAGTTACCGCGGGACCACTAGCACAGATACGCAGTATTTT.

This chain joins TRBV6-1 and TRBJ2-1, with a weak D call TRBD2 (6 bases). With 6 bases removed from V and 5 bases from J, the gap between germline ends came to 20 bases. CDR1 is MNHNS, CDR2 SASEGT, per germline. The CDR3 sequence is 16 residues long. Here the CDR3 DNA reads TGTGCCAGCAGCGAATGGGGCGGGAACCCTAACAATGAGCAGTTCTTC. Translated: CASSEWGGNPNNEQFF.